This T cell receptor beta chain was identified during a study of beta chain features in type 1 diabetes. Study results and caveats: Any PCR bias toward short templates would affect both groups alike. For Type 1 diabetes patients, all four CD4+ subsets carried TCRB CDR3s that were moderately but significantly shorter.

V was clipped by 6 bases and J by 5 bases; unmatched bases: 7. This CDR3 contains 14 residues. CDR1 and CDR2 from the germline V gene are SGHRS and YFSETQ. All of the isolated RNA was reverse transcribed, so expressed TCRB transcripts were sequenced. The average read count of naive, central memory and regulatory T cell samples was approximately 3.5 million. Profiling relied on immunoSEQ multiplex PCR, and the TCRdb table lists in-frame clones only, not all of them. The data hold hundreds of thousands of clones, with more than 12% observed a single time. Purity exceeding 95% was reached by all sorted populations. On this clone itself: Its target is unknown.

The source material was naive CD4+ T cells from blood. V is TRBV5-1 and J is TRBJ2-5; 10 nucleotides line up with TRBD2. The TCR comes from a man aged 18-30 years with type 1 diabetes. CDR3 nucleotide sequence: TGCGCCAGCAACCTAGCGGGGGCCGGGGAGACCCAGTACTTC. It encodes CASNLAGAGETQYF.